The rows below give T cell receptor beta chains drawn from one sample of a study of shared clonotypes between healthy human individuals. Assay: immunoSEQ multiplex PCR; the TCRdb copy retains only in-frame clones and omits some. The sample includes 1,500,000 or so clones, roughly 95% seen only once; the top ten take 0.95% to 1.5%. Sequencing used naive CD4+ T cells sorted from blood. These receptors originate from a man under 40 in good health. The CDR3 runs from the conserved cysteine through the conserved F or W. D genes are given only for firm matches. Size is stated for part of the rows, as once, few or many counts, or as a class when the clone is expanded.

>TRBJ2-5|.|TRBV7-2|.
TGTGCCAGCAGTCTCTATCAGGGGTTGGGGGAGACCCAGTACTTC
CASSLYQGLGETQYF
>TRBJ2-7|.|TRBV5-1|TRBD1
TGCGCCAGCAGCTTGAGACCGGGACAGGCGTACGAGCAGTACTTC
CASSLRPGQAYEQYF
>TRBJ2-4|.|TRBV10-3|.
TGTGCCATCAGTCCGTCCAGGGGAACGGCCAAAAACATTCAGTACTTC
CAISPSRGTAKNIQYF
>TRBJ1-2|.|TRBV19|.
TGTGCCAGTAGTAGCGCCGGACAGCCCAGCGCCTACTATGGCTACACCTTC
CASSSAGQPSAYYGYTF
>TRBJ1-2|few|TRBV5-1|.
TGCGCCAGCAGCCCCCGTGTCGGATATGGCTACACCTTC
CASSPRVGYGYTF
>TRBJ2-1|.|TRBV10-1|TRBD2
TGCGCCAGCAGTGTTTCTAGCGGGAGGGCCCGGGATGAGCAGTTCTTC
CASSVSSGRARDEQFF
>TRBJ2-3|once|TRBV5-6|.
TGTGCCAGCAGCTTGGAAGGGTCAGATACGCAGTATTTT
CASSLEGSDTQYF
>TRBJ1-2|.|TRBV28|.
TGTGCCAGCAGCCAACCAAACTATGGCTACACCTTC
CASSQPNYGYTF
>TRBJ1-1|.|TRBV6-5|.
TGTGCCAGCAGTTACCCCGGCGGAGCTTTCTTT
CASSYPGGAFF
>TRBJ1-3|.|TRBV28|.
TGTGCCAGCAGTTTAGCTGGGATAGGGCCCACCATATATTTT
CASSLAGIGPTIYF
>TRBJ2-7|once|TRBV11-2|TRBD1
TGTGCCAGCAGCTTCGCCCCGGAGGGACAGGGGGCCTACGAGCAGTACTTC
CASSFAPEGQGAYEQYF
>TRBJ2-1|.|TRBV7-3|.
TGTGCCAGCAGCTTAAAGGCAGGCCTCCCCTACAATGAGCAGTTCTTC
CASSLKAGLPYNEQFF
>TRBJ2-1|once|TRBV27|TRBD2
TGTGCCAGCAGTGCAAGCAAGCGGGAGTCGTTCAATGAGCAGTTCTTC
CASSASKRESFNEQFF
>TRBJ2-2|.|TRBV6-6|.
TGTGCCAGCAGTCAATCGAAAGGACCTAACACCGGGGAGCTGTTTTTT
CASSQSKGPNTGELFF
>TRBJ2-2|.|TRBV9|.
TGTGCCAGCAGCGGACTAGTGGCGGGCACCGGGGAGCTGTTTTTT
CASSGLVAGTGELFF
>TRBJ2-1|.|TRBV19|TRBD2
TGTGCCAGTACCCCGCCGGGACTAGCGGGAGGGACTTATTACAATGAGCAGTTCTTC
CASTPPGLAGGTYYNEQFF
>TRBJ1-1|.|TRBV5-1|TRBD1
TGCGCCAGCAGCTCGAAAACCGGGACAGGGGGCACTGAAGCTTTCTTT
CASSSKTGTGGTEAFF
>TRBJ2-6|.|TRBV7-9|.
TGTGCCAGCAGCTTCTTGGGCCTCTTCACCTCTGGGGCCAACGTCCTGACTTTC
CASSFLGLFTSGANVLTF
>TRBJ2-1|once|TRBV28|.
TGTGCCAAGCCAAGCCGAACGAGCTCCTACAATGAGCAGTTCTTC
CAKPSRTSSYNEQFF
>TRBJ1-2|.|TRBV2|.
TGTGCCAGCAGTGGGACCGGGTTCGCGGGCTACACCTTC
CASSGTGFAGYTF
>TRBJ1-4|.|TRBV15|.
TGTGCCACCAGCAGAGATCCTGGCGGCCGAGCAACTAATGAAAAACTGTTTTTT
CATSRDPGGRATNEKLFF
>TRBJ2-5|.|TRBV28|.
TGTGCCAGCATGGCCGGAGGCCAAGAGACCCAGTACTTC
CASMAGGQETQYF
>TRBJ2-3|.|TRBV5-1|TRBD1
TGCGCCAGCAGCTTGGGTCTAGACAGGGTCACAGATACGCAGTATTTT
CASSLGLDRVTDTQYF
>TRBJ2-2|.|TRBV5-4|.
TGTGCCAGCAGCCTCGAAGGAGGTAGCGCCGGGGAGCTGTTTTTT
CASSLEGGSAGELFF
>TRBJ2-7|.|TRBV27|.
TGTGCCAGCAGTCTCGTTAGGGGGGTCGAGACCTACGAGCAGTACTTC
CASSLVRGVETYEQYF
>TRBJ2-6|.|TRBV28|.
TGTGCCAGCAGTCCTTCGAGGCTAGGGGCGACGGGGGCCAACGTCCTGACTTTC
CASSPSRLGATGANVLTF
>TRBJ2-7|.|TRBV2|.
TGTGCCAGCAGTGGACACCTCTACGAGCAGTACTTC
CASSGHLYEQYF
>TRBJ2-2|.|TRBV2|.
TGTGCCAGCAGCCCGAGGCGGGGCACTCACACCGGGGAGCTGTTTTTT
CASSPRRGTHTGELFF
>TRBJ2-3|.|TRBV7-3|.
TGTGCCAGCAGCCGAGGTTCGAGAGATACGCAGTATTTT
CASSRGSRDTQYF
>TRBJ2-1|.|TRBV9|.
TGTGCCAGCAGCTCGTACAGGGTGGGAGGCGATGAGCAGTTCTTC
CASSSYRVGGDEQFF
>TRBJ2-3|.|TRBV1|.
TGCACCAGCAGCCGCCTCAACCCGGACCGCTCGGACACAGATACGCAGTATTTT
CTSSRLNPDRSDTDTQYF
>TRBJ2-5|.|TRBV5-1|TRBD2
TGCGCCAGCAGCCATCTAGCGGGAGGGGCGGGTCAAGAGACCCAGTACTTC
CASSHLAGGAGQETQYF
>TRBJ2-5|.|TRBV7-2|TRBD1
TGTGCCAGCAGCTTAGGGACAGGATTGCAAGAGACCCAGTACTTC
CASSLGTGLQETQYF
>TRBJ2-1|.|TRBV2|TRBD2
TGTGCCAGCAGGGATCCTAGCGGGTACCCCTACAATGAGCAGTTCTTC
CASRDPSGYPYNEQFF
>TRBJ1-1|.|TRBV5-4|.
TGTGCCAGCAGCCCGTACGGGGGGCTGAACACTGAAGCTTTCTTT
CASSPYGGLNTEAFF
>TRBJ2-7|.|TRBV6-5|.
TGTGCCAGCACCTTTGGGGCGGGAATTTACGAGCAGTACTTC
CASTFGAGIYEQYF
>TRBJ2-1|.|TRBV27|.
TGTGCCAGCAGGGGGGGGCTCCCCAATGAGCAGTTCTTC
CASRGGLPNEQFF
>TRBJ2-3|.|TRBV10-3|.
TGTGCCATCAGTGAGCCAGGGAATACGCAGTATTTT
CAISEPGNTQYF
>TRBJ2-7|.|TRBV2|TRBD2
TGTGCCAGCAGTGTTCTCCAACTAGCGGGCGCCAGAGCCCACGAGCAGTACTTC
CASSVLQLAGARAHEQYF
>TRBJ2-1|.|TRBV7-2|.
TGTGCCAGCAGCTTAGCCGTTTATAGTAGCCATGAGCAGTTCTTC
CASSLAVYSSHEQFF
>TRBJ2-5|.|TRBV5-1|TRBD2
TGCGCCAGCAGCTTGGCCGCTAGCGGGAGGGCCGATGAGACCCAGTACTTC
CASSLAASGRADETQYF
>TRBJ1-1|.|TRBV19|.
TGTGCCAGTAGTATAGATCGAGATGGGAATTTTAACACTGAAGCTTTCTTT
CASSIDRDGNFNTEAFF
>TRBJ2-3|.|TRBV4-3|TRBD2
TGCGCCAGCAGCCCATTAGCGGGAGGCCCAGGGGATACGCAGTATTTT
CASSPLAGGPGDTQYF
>TRBJ2-3|.|TRBV25-1|.
TGTGCCAGCAGTGATCGTCCGGGACTGGGCACAGATACGCAGTATTTT
CASSDRPGLGTDTQYF
>TRBJ2-7|.|TRBV7-2|TRBD1
TGTGCCAGCAGCTTAGTACAGGGGGCAGGTGAGCAGTACTTC
CASSLVQGAGEQYF
>TRBJ2-3|.|TRBV7-2|.
TGTGCCAGCAGCTTAGACTGGGGGTCAGATACGCAGTATTTT
CASSLDWGSDTQYF
>TRBJ1-3|once|TRBV10-3|.
TGTGCCATCAGTCCTCGACAGGCTGGAAACACCATATATTTT
CAISPRQAGNTIYF
>TRBJ2-3|.|TRBV11-3|TRBD2
TGTGCCAGCAGCTTAGGGGGGAGGGCTAGCCCCCGTGATACGCAGTATTTT
CASSLGGRASPRDTQYF
>TRBJ2-7|.|TRBV14|.
TGTGCCAGCAGCCACTGGGACGGCTACTCCTACGAGCAGTACTTC
CASSHWDGYSYEQYF
>TRBJ2-3|.|TRBV7-6|.
TGTGCCAGCAGCTTGGACTACACAGATACGCAGTATTTT
CASSLDYTDTQYF
>TRBJ1-5|.|TRBV27|.
TGTGCCAGCAGTCGTGCAGGGGCGCTGGGTCAGCCCCAGCATTTT
CASSRAGALGQPQHF
>TRBJ1-1|.|TRBV11-2|.
TGTGCCAGCAGCACGAGCAGGGGCGGAACTGAAGCTTTCTTT
CASSTSRGGTEAFF
>TRBJ2-7|.|TRBV7-8|TRBD2
TGTGCCAGCGGGGGGGGAGCGGCGATCGTCTACGAGCAGTACTTC
CASGGGAAIVYEQYF
>TRBJ1-5|few|TRBV25-1|.
TGTGCCAGCAGGGATCGCCAGCCCCAGCATTTT
CASRDRQPQHF
>TRBJ2-7|.|TRBV7-9|.
TGTGCCAGCCAGCTTACATCGGGTCCGGCCTACGAGCAGTACTTC
CASQLTSGPAYEQYF
>TRBJ2-7|.|TRBV5-1|.
TGCGCCAGCAGCTTGCTCGGAGACTACGAGCAGTACTTC
CASSLLGDYEQYF
>TRBJ2-3|many|TRBV28|TRBD2
TGTGCCAGCAGGGGGCCCAGCGGGATAGGAGGTTTT
CASRGPSGIGGF
>TRBJ1-4|.|TRBV7-2|.
TGTGCCAGCAGCTTAGTTGGGGGCGGGGTGGAAAAACTGTTTTTT
CASSLVGGGVEKLFF